This T cell receptor (beta chain) was documented in a study of blood T cell repertoires in COVID-19. Germline V gene sequence: CDR1 LGHDT, CDR2 YNNKEL (reference sequence). The CDR3 extends over 13 amino acids. V lost 4 bases and J lost 8, with 9 bases in between. Some clones are missing from TCRdb's copy, which holds only in-frame ones; the method was immunoSEQ multiplex PCR. The sample has 300,000 to 400,000 clones, about 82% seen once. The clonotype comes from a human donor in a cohort sampled during active COVID-19. The sequencing sample was made of peripheral blood. J is TRBJ1-6 and V is TRBV3-1 (or the pseudogene TRBV3-2), with D maybe TRBD1 (5 bases). CDR3 DNA: TGTGCCAGCAGCCGGGGACTGGATTCACCCCTCCACTTT. Translation: CASSRGLDSPLHF.